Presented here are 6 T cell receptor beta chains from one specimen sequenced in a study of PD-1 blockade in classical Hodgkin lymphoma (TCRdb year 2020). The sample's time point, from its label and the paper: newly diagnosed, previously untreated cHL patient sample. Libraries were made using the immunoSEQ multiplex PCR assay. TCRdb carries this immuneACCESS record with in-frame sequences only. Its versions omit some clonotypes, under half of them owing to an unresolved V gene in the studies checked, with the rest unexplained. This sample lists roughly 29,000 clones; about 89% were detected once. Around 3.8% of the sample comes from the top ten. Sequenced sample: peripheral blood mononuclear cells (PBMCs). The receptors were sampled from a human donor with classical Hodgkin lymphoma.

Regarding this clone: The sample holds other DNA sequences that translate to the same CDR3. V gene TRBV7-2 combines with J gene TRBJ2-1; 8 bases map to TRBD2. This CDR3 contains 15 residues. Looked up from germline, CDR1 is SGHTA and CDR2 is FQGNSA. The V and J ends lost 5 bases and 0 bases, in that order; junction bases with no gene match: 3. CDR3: CASSLSGSSYNEQFF. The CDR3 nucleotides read TGTGCCAGCAGCCTAAGCGGGAGCTCCTACAATGAGCAGTTCTTC.

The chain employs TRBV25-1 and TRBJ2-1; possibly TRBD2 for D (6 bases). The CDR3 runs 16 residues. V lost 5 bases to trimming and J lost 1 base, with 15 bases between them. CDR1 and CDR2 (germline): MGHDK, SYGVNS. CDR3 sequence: CASSPPVGGSYNEQFF. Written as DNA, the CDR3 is TGTGCCAGCAGTCCACCCGTGGGGGGTTCCTACAATGAGCAGTTCTTC.

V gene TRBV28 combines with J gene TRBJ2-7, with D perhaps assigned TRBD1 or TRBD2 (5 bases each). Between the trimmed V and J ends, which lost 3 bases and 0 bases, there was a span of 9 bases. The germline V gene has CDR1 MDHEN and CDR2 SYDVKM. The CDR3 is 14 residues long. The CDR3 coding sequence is TGTGCCAGCAGTTTGCTCGGGACCTCCTACGAGCAGTACTTC. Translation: CASSLLGTSYEQYF.

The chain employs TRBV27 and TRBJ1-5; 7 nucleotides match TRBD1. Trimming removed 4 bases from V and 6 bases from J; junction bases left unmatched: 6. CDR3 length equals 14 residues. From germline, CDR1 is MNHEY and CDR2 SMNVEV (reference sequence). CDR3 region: CASSSHRGVQPQHF. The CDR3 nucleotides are TGTGCCAGCAGTTCACACAGGGGTGTTCAGCCCCAGCATTTT.

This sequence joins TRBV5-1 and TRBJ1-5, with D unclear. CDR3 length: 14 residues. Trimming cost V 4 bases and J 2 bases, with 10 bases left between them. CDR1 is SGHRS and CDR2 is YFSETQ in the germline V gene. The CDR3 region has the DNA TGCGCCAGCAGCCCCGTAGGTGGCAATCAGCCCCAGCATTTT. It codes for CASSPVGGNQPQHF.

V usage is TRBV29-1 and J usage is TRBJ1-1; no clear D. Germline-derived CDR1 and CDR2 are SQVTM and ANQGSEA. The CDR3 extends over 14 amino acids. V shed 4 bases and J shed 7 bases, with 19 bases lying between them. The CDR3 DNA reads TGCAGCGTTGGGAAGAACATGGTTGGGGTTGAAGCTTTCTTT. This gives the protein CSVGKNMVGVEAFF.